This T cell receptor beta chain was profiled in a study of blood T cell repertoires in COVID-19. Across the whole study: COVID-19 samples collected from the United States, Italy and Spain covered acute and convalescent phases. T cells, B-cell-depleted T cells, or PBMCs provided the cDNA or gDNA that served as material.

Per germline, CDR1 SQVTM and CDR2 ANQGSEA. The CDR3 loop spans 13 amino acids. J was trimmed by 9 bases and V by 5 bases; bases with no gene match: 8. This clone was detected only a few times. Original data processing: Nucleated cell number was recorded as an estimate derived from reference gene primer amplification. The repertoire was sequenced with immunoSEQ multiplex PCR; TCRdb's copy has only in-frame clones and lacks some. D and trimming come from the DNA, and the V and J calls and clone size come from that table. This table holds around 130,000 clones, around 85% found once. This sequence was found in a woman of 80 years or more with acute or convalescent COVID-19. The material sequenced was peripheral blood. The chain has TRBV29-1 and TRBJ2-1; 9 positions match TRBD2. The CDR3 region is CSVSYSGRSEQFF. The CDR3 nucleotides are TGCAGCGTTAGTTATAGCGGGAGATCTGAGCAGTTCTTC.